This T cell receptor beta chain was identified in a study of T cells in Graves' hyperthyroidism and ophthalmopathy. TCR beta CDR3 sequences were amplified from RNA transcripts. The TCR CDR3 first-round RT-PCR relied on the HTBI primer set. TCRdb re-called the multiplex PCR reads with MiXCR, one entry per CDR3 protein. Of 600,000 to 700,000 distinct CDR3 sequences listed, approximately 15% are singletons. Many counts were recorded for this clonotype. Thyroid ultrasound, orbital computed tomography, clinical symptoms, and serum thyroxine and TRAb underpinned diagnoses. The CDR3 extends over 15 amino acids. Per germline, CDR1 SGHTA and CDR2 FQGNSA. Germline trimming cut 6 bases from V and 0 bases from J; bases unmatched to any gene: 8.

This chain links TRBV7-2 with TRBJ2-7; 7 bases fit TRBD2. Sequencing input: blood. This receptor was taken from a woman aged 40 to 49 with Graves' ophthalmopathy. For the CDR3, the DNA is TGTGCCAGCAGAGGTCTGGGACTAAACTCCTACGAGCAGTACTTC. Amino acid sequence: CASRGLGLNSYEQYF.